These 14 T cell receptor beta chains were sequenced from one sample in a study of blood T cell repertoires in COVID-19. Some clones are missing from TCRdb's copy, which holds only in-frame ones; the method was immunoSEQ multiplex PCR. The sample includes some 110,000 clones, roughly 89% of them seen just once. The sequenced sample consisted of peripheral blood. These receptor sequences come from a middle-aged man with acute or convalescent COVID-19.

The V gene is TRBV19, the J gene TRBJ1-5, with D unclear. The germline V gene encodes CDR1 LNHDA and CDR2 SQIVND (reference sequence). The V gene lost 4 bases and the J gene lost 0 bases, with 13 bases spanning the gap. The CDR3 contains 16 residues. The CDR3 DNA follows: TGTGCCAGTAGTACCGTGACACCTTATAGCAATCAGCCCCAGCATTTT. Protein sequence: CASSTVTPYSNQPQHF. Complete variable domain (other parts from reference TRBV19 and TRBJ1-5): DGGITQSPKYLFRKEGQNVTLSCEQNLNHDAMYWYRQDPGQGLRLIYYSQIVNDFQKGDIAEGYSVSREKKESFPLTVTSAQKNPTAFYLCASSTVTPYSNQPQHFGDGTRLSIL.

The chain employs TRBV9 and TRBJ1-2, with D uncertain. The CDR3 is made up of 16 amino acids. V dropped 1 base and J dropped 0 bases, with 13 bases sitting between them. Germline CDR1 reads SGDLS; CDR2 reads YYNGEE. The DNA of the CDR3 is TGTGCCAGCAGCGTAATAGTAGCGGAAGCTAACTATGGCTACACCTTC. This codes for CASSVIVAEANYGYTF.

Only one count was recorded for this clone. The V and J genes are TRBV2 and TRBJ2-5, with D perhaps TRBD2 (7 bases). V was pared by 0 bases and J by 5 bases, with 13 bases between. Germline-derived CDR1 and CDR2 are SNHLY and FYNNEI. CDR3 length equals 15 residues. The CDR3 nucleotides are TGTGCCAGCAGTGAAGCATCGGGGGGCCTGGAGACCCAGTACTTC. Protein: CASSEASGGLETQYF.

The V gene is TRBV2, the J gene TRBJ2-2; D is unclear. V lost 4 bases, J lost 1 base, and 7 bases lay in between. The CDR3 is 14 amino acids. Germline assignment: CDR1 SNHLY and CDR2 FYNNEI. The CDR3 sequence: CASSVRLNTGELFF. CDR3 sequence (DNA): TGTGCCAGCAGTGTGCGACTGAACACCGGGGAGCTGTTTTTT.

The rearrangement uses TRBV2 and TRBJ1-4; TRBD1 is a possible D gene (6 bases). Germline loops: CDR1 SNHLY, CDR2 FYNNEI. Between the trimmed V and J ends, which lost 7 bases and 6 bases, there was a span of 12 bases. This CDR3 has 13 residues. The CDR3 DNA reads TGTGCCAGCACAGGGGAAGTGGATGAAAAACTGTTTTTT. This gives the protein CASTGEVDEKLFF.

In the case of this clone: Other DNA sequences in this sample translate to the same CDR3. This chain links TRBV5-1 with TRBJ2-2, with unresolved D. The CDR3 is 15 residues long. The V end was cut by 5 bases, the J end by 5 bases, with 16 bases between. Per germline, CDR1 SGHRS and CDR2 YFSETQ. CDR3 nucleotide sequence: TGCGCCAGCAGTCAAGAAAAACTGAATACCGGGGAGCTGTTTTTT. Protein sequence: CASSQEKLNTGELFF.

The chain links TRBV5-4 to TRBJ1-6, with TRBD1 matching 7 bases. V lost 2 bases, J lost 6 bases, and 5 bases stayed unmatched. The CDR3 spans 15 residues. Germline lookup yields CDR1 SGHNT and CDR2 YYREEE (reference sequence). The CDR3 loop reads CASSFHTGANSPLHF. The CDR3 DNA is TGTGCCAGCAGCTTTCATACAGGGGCTAATTCACCCCTCCACTTT.

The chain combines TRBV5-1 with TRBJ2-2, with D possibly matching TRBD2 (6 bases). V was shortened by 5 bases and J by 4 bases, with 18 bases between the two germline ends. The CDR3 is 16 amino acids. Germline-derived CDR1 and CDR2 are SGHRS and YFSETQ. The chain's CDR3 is CASRDSPRGGTGELFF. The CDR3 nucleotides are TGCGCCAGCAGAGATTCGCCGCGGGGTGGCACCGGGGAGCTGTTTTTT.

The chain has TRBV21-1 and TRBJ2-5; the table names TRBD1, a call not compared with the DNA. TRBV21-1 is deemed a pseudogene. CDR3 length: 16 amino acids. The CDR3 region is CASSPRGDRGQETQYF. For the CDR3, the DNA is TGTGCCAGCAGTCCCAGGGGGGACAGGGGCCAAGAGACCCAGTACTTC.

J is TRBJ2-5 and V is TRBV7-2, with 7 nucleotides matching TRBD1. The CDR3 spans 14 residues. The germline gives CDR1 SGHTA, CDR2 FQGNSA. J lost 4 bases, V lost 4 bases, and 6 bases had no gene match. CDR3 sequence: CASSSQTGRETQYF. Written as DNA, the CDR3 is TGTGCCAGCAGCTCCCAGACAGGGCGAGAGACCCAGTACTTC.

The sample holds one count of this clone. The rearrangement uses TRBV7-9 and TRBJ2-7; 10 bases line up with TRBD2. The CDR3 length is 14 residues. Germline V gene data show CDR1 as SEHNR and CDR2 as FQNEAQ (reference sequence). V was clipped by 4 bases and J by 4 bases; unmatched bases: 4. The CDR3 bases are TGTGCCAGCAGCTCATGGACTAGCGGATACGAGCAGTACTTC. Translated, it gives CASSSWTSGYEQYF.

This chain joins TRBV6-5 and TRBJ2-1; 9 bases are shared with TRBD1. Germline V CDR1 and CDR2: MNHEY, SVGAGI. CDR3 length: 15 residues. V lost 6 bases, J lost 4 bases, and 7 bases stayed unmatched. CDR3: CASRPGQGSYNEQFF. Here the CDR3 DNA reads TGTGCCAGCAGACCGGGACAGGGAAGTTACAATGAGCAGTTCTTC.

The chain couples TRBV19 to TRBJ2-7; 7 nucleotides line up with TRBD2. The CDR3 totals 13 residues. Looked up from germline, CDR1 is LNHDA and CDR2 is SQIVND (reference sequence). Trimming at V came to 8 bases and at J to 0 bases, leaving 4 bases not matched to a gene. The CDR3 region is CASRGELSYEQYF. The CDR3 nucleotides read TGTGCCAGTCGGGGGGAGCTCTCCTACGAGCAGTACTTC.

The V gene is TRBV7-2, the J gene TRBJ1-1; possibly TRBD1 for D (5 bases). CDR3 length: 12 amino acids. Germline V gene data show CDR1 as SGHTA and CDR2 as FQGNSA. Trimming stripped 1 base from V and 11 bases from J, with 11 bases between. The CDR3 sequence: CASSLVWGVAFF. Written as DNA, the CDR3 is TGTGCCAGCAGCTTAGTTTGGGGGGTGGCTTTCTTT.